The present entry profiles one T cell receptor (beta chain) with its context. This sample was included in a study of CXCR3-negative and CXCR3-positive naive CD8 T cells. UMI-tagged TRB cDNA libraries were built via 5' RACE. With the 5' RACE reads reprocessed, TCRdb shows one record per CDR3 protein and no DNA. The sample's table shows approximately 74,000 distinct CDR3 sequences. The CDR3 contains 14 residues. CDR1 is MNHEY and CDR2 is SVGEGT in the germline V gene. The gene calls are TRBV6-2 or TRBV6-3 and TRBJ1-1; there is no DNA to check the TCRdb D call of TRBD1. This sequence originates from a human donor in good health. Some clones in this sample may be carry-over from other donors' samples. The specimen was naive CXCR3- CD8+ T cells from blood. The sample's subset: CD45RO-CCR7+CD27+CD95- naive CD8+ T cells lacking CXCR3 (TNR3-). The CDR3 is CASSWGSQGTEAFF.